The rows below give T cell receptor beta chains drawn from one sample of a study of shared clonotypes between healthy human individuals. Assay used: immunoSEQ multiplex PCR; TCRdb lists only in-frame clones, some missing. The sample includes around 100,000 clones, around 71% of them seen just once. The material sequenced was memory CD8+ T cells sorted from blood. The receptors were gathered from a woman aged 25 to 39 in good health. Both conserved end residues are part of each CDR3. D genes are given only for firm matches.

j_call	v_call	d_call	cdr3_aa
TRBJ1-5	TRBV11-3	TRBD1	CASSSTGSGNQPQHF
TRBJ1-5	TRBV25-1	TRBD1	CASSEEGAVAQHF
TRBJ2-1	TRBV4-1	-	CASSRYSRGSYNEQFF
TRBJ2-5	TRBV11-2	-	CASSLRRDGETQYF
TRBJ2-7	TRBV2	-	CATDGTYEQYF
TRBJ1-2	TRBV6-1	-	CASRPTVGNYGYTF
TRBJ2-1	TRBV5-1	-	CASSVSSGRQFF
TRBJ1-2	TRBV6-4	-	CASSDLEGSDGYTF
TRBJ2-1	TRBV7-3	TRBD2	CASSPTSAGDNEQFF
TRBJ1-4	TRBV11-3	TRBD1	CASSPLDRGKLFF
TRBJ2-7	TRBV5-4	-	CASSWDIGEQYF